Below, 5 T cell receptor beta chains from the same sample are listed, as sequenced in a study of cytomegalovirus exposure and HLA in healthy donors. The PCR was carried out with 60 Vbeta primers and 13 Jbeta primers. TCRdb keeps only in-frame clones here, not all; method: immunoSEQ multiplex PCR. The table shows about 160,000 clones, with over 60% occurring only once. The sequenced material came from PBMCs. These receptors were obtained from a woman aged 50 to 60 in good health and CMV-seropositive.

The chain combines TRBV7-6 with TRBJ2-1; D is perhaps TRBD2 (5 bases). V was shortened by 4 bases and J by 0 bases, with 10 bases between the two germline ends. Germline loops: CDR1 SGHVS, CDR2 FNYEAQ. This CDR3 spans 15 amino acids. The CDR3 loop is CASSSFGSSYNEQFF. For the CDR3, the DNA is TGTGCCAGCAGCTCATTTGGGAGCTCCTACAATGAGCAGTTCTTC.

V is TRBV2 and J is TRBJ1-6; no clear D. CDR3 length equals 14 residues. The V and J ends lost 0 bases and 9 bases respectively, with 9 bases between them. Per germline, CDR1 SNHLY and CDR2 FYNNEI. The CDR3 sequence: CASSEAAASSPLHF. In DNA form, the CDR3 reads TGTGCCAGCAGTGAAGCCGCGGCGAGTTCACCCCTCCACTTT.

This rearrangement joins TRBV4-1 to TRBJ1-2; no reliable D call. The CDR3 extends over 16 amino acids. From germline, CDR1 is MGHRA and CDR2 YSYEKL. V lost 0 bases and J 4 bases, leaving 15 bases between the germline ends. The CDR3 region is CASSQDSSSGPYGYTF. The DNA for the CDR3 is TGCGCCAGCAGCCAAGATTCCTCGAGTGGGCCCTATGGCTACACCTTC.

V usage is TRBV4-3 and J usage is TRBJ1-4; D is perhaps TRBD1 (5 bases). The V end was cut by 1 base, the J end by 8 bases, with 14 bases between. The V gene's germline CDR1 is LGHNA and CDR2 YSLEER. The CDR3 has 15 residues. CDR3 DNA: TGCGCCAGCAGCCAAGTGGGGGGGTACGGGGAAAAACTGTTTTTT. Translating it yields CASSQVGGYGEKLFF.

This chain links TRBV4-1 with TRBJ1-6; a weak D match, TRBD1 (6 bases). The CDR3 has 17 amino acids. Germline CDR1 MGHRA, CDR2 YSYEKL. V was cut by 1 base and J by 0 bases, with 10 bases left in between. CDR3 region: CASSQVQGHSYNSPLHF. The DNA of the CDR3 is TGCGCCAGCAGCCAAGTACAGGGCCACTCCTATAATTCACCCCTCCACTTT.